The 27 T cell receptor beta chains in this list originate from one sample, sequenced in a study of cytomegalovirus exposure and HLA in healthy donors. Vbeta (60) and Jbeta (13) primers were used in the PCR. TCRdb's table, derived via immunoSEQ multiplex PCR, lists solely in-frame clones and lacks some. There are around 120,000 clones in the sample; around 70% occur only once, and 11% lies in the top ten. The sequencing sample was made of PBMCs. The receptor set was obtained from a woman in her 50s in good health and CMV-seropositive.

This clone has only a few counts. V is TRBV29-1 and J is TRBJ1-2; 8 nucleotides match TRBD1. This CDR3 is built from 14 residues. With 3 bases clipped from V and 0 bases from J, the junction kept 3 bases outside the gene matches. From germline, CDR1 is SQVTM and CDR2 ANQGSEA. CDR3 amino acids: CSVEQTGANYGYTF. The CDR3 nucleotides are TGCAGCGTTGAGCAGACAGGGGCTAACTATGGCTACACCTTC.

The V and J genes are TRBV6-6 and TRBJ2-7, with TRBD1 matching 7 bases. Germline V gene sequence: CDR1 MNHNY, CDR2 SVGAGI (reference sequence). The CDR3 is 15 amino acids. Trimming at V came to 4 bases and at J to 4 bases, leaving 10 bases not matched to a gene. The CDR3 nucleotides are TGTGCCAGCAGTTTACTACAGGGGTCTGGGTACGAGCAGTACTTC. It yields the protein CASSLLQGSGYEQYF.

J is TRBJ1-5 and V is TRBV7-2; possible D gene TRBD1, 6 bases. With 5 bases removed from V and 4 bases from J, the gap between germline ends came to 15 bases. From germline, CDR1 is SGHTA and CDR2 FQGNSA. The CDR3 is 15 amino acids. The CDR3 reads CASSPWGRGNQPQHF. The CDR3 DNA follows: TGTGCCAGCAGCCCTTGGGGCAGGGGTAATCAGCCCCAGCATTTT.

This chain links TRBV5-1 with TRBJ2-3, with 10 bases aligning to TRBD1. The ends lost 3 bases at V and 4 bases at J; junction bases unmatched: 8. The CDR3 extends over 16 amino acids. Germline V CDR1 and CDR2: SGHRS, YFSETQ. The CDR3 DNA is TGCGCCAGCAGCTGGGCCGGGACAGGGGAAGCAGATACGCAGTATTTT. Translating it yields CASSWAGTGEADTQYF. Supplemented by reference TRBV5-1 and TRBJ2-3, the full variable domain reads KAGVTQTPRYLIKTRGQQVTLSCSPISGHRSVSWYQQTPGQGLQFLFEYFSETQRNKGNFPGRFSGRQFSNSRSEMNVSTLELGDSALYLCASSWAGTGEADTQYFGPGTRLTVL.

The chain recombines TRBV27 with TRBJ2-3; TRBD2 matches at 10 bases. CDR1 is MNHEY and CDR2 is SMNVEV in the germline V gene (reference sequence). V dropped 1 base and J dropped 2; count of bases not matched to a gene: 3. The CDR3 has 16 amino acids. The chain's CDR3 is CASSLLAGGYTDTQYF. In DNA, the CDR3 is TGTGCCAGCAGTTTATTAGCGGGAGGTTACACAGATACGCAGTATTTT.

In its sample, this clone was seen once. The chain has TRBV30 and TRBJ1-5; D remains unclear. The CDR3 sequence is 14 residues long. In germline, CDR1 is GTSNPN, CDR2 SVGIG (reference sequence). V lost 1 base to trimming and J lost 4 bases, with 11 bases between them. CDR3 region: CAWSGGGWNQPQHF. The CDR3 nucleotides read TGTGCCTGGAGTGGAGGTGGGTGGAATCAGCCCCAGCATTTT.

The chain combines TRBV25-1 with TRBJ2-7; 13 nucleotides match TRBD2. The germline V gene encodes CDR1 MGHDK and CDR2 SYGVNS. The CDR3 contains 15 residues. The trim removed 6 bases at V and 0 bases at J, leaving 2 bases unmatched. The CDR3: CASRLAGGSSYEQYF. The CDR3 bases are TGTGCCAGCAGACTAGCGGGAGGGAGCTCCTACGAGCAGTACTTC.

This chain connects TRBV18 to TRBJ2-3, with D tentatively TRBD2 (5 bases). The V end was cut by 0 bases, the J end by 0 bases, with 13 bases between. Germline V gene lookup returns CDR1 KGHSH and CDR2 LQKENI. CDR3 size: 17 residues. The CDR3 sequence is CASSPPVGGPSTDTQYF. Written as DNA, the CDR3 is TGTGCCAGCTCACCACCTGTTGGCGGGCCAAGCACAGATACGCAGTATTTT.

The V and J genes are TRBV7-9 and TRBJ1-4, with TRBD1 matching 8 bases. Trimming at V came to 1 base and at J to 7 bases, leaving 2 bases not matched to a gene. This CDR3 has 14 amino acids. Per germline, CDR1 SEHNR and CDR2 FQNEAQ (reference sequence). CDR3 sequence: CASSLDRGVEKLFF. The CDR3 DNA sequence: TGTGCCAGCAGCTTAGACAGGGGGGTTGAAAAACTGTTTTTT.

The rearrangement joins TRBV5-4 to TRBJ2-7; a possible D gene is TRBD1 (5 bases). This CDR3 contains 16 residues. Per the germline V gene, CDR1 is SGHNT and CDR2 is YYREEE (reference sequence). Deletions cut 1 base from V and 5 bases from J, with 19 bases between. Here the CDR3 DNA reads TGTGCCAGCAGCTTGAGTGGGGCCACTCGTGCCCACGAGCAGTACTTC. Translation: CASSLSGATRAHEQYF.

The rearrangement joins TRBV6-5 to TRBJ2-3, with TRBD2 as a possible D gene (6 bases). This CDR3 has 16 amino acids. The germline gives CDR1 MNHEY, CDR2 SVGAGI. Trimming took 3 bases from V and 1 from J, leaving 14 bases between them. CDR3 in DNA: TGTGCCAGCAGTTATGACGCGGGATCAGGCACAGATACGCAGTATTTT. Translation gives CASSYDAGSGTDTQYF.

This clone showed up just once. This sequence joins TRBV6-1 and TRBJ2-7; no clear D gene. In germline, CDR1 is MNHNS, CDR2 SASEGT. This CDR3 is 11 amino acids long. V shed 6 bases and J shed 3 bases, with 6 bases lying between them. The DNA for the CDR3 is TGTGCCAGCAGAGAGATCTACGAGCAGTACTTC. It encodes CASREIYEQYF.

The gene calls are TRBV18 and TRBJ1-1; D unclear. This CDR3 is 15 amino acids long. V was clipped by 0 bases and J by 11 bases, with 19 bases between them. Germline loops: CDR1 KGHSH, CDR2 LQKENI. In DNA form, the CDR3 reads TGTGCCAGCTCACCACCGGCGGGCCGACCGACCGGGGCTTTCTTT. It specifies CASSPPAGRPTGAFF.

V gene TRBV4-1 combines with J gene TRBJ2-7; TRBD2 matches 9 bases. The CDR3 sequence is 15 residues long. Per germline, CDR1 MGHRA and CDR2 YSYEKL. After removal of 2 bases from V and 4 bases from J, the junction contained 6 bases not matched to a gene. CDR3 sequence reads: CASSQLVTSGYEQYF. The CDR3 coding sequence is TGCGCCAGCAGCCAACTCGTGACTAGCGGTTACGAGCAGTACTTC.

The CDR3 region has the DNA TGTGCCAGCTTTCAGGGGGGTAATGAGCAGTTCTTC. Amino acid sequence: CASFQGGNEQFF. The gene calls are TRBV18 and TRBJ2-1; perhaps TRBD1 as D (7 bases). From germline, CDR1 is KGHSH and CDR2 LQKENI. The V and J ends lost 7 bases and 7 bases respectively, with 11 bases between them. The CDR3 is 12 residues long.

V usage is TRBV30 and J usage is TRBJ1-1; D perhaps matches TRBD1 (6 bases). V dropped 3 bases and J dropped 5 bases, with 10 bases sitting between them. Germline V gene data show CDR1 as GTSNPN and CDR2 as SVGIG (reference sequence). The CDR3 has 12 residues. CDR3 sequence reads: CAWRFGTTEAFF. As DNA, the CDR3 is TGTGCCTGGAGGTTTGGGACAACTGAAGCTTTCTTT.

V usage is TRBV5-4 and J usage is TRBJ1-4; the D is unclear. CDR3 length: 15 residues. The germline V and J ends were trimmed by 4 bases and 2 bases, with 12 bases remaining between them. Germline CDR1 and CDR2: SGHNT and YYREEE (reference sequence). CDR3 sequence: CASSRTQATNEKLFF. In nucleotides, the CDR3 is TGTGCCAGCAGCCGTACCCAGGCGACTAATGAAAAACTGTTTTTT. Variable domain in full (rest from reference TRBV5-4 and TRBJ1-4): ETGVTQSPTHLIKTRGQQVTLRCSSQSGHNTVSWYQQALGQGPQFIFQYYREEENGRGNFPPRFSGLQFPNYSSELNVNALELDDSALYLCASSRTQATNEKLFFGSGTQLSVL.

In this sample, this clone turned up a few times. CDR3 amino acids: CASSVQSMGGSGNTIYF. As DNA, the CDR3 is TGTGCCAGCAGCGTCCAGTCTATGGGGGGCTCTGGAAACACCATATATTTT. J is TRBJ1-3 and V is TRBV9; D may be TRBD1 (5 bases). V was shortened by 2 bases and J by 0 bases, with 15 bases between the two germline ends. Germline V gene data show CDR1 as SGDLS and CDR2 as YYNGEE. There are 17 residues in the CDR3.

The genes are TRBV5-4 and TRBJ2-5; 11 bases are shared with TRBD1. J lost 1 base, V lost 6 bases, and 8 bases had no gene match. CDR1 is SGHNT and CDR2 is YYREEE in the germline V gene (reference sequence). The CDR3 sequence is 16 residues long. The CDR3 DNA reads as TGTGCCAGCACGATGGGACAGGGGGGTATCCAAGAGACCCAGTACTTC. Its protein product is CASTMGQGGIQETQYF.

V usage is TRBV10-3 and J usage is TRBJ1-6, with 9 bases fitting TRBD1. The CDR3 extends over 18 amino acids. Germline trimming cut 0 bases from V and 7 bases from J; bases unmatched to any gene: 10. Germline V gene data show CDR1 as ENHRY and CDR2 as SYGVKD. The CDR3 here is CAISESLGMTGGNSPLHF. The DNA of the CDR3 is TGTGCCATCAGTGAGTCCCTCGGCATGACAGGGGGAAATTCACCCCTCCACTTT.

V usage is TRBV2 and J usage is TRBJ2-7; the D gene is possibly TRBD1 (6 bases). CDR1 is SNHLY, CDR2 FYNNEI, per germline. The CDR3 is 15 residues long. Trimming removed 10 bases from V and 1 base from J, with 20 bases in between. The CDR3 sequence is CAILSSRGRSYEQYF. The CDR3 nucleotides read TGTGCCATCTTATCCTCCAGGGGAAGGTCCTACGAGCAGTACTTC.

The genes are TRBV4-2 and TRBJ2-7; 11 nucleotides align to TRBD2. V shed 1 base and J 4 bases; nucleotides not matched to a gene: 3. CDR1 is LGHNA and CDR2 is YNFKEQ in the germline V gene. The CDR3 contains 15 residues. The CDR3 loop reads CASSQAGTSGYEQYF. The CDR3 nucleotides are TGTGCCAGCAGCCAAGCAGGGACTAGCGGATACGAGCAGTACTTC.

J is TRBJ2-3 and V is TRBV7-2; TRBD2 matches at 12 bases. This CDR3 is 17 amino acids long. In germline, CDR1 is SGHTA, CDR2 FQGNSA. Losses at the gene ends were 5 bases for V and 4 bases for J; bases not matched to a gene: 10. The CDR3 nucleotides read TGTGCCAGCAGCACCAGAAGACTAGCGGGAGTACCAGATACGCAGTATTTT. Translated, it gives CASSTRRLAGVPDTQYF.

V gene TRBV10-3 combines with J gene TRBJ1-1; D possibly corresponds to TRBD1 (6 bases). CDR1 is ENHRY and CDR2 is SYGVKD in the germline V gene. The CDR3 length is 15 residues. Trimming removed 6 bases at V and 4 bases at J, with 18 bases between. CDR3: CAISDRLEASTEAFF. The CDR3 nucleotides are TGTGCCATCAGCGACAGGCTGGAGGCATCCACTGAAGCTTTCTTT.

CDR3 coding DNA: TGTGCCAGCAAGGGGCCCTCACCTGAAGCTTTCTTT. Amino acid sequence: CASKGPSPEAFF. This sequence joins TRBV6-1 and TRBJ1-1; the D gene is possibly TRBD1 (5 bases). CDR3 length: 12 residues. The V end was cut by 7 bases, the J end by 6 bases, with 12 bases between. Per germline, CDR1 MNHNS and CDR2 SASEGT.

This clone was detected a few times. Here the CDR3 reads CASSQGQGFRQPQHF. The DNA of the CDR3 is TGTGCCAGCAGCCAGGGACAGGGTTTCAGGCAGCCCCAGCATTTT. This chain connects TRBV6-5 to TRBJ1-5, with 9 bases lining up with TRBD1. Germline CDR1 and CDR2: MNHEY and SVGAGI. Trimming at V came to 6 bases and at J to 7 bases, leaving 10 bases not matched to a gene. The CDR3 has 15 residues.

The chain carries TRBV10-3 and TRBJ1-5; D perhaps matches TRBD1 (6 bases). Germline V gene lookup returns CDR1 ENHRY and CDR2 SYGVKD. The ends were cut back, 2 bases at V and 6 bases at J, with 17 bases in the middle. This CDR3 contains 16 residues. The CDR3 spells CAISEGTRGASQPQHF. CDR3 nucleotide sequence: TGTGCCATCAGTGAGGGAACTCGGGGGGCGAGTCAGCCCCAGCATTTT.